Below, 17 T cell receptor beta chains from the same sample are listed, as sequenced in a study of T cells in Graves' hyperthyroidism and ophthalmopathy. RNA transcripts gave rise to amplified TCR beta CDR3 regions. Using the HTBI primer set, a first-round RT-PCR was run on the TCR CDR3. TCRdb reprocessed the multiplex PCR reads with MiXCR, giving one entry per CDR3 protein. This sample yields 350,000 to 450,000 distinct CDR3 sequences, of which roughly 17% are seen a single time; 34% belongs to the top ten. Sequencing input: blood. The receptor source for this set is a woman in her twenties or thirties with Graves' hyperthyroidism that later progressed to Graves' ophthalmopathy.

This clonotype was observed at least ten times. The rearrangement links TRBV3-1 to TRBJ2-1, with TRBD2 identical over 7 bases. Germline CDR1 reads LGHDT; CDR2 reads YNNKEL (reference sequence). The CDR3 is 15 residues long. Trimming cost V 3 bases and J 7 bases; bases outside gene matches: 9. The CDR3 nucleotides are TGTGCCAGCAGCCAGTGGGTTGGCGGGGGTAATGAGCAGTTCTTC. Protein sequence: CASSQWVGGGNEQFF.

There are a few counts of this clonotype. The gene calls are TRBV15 and TRBJ2-1, with 8 bases that match TRBD2. The CDR3 has 15 amino acids. V was clipped by 11 bases and J by 2 bases; unmatched bases: 11. CDR1 LNHNV and CDR2 YYDKDF come from the germline V gene (reference sequence). The CDR3 coding sequence is TGTGCCTCGCGGTTGGGACTAGACCCCTACAATGAGCAGTTCTTC. Translating it yields CASRLGLDPYNEQFF.

This clonotype showed up just a few times. The chain joins TRBV3-1 to TRBJ1-1, with a possible D match to TRBD1 (6 bases). V dropped 0 bases and J dropped 0 bases, with 11 bases sitting between them. Germline V gene lookup returns CDR1 LGHDT and CDR2 YNNKEL (reference sequence). The CDR3 is made up of 16 amino acids. DNA for the CDR3: TGTGCCAGCAGCCAAGAATGGGGGCGGATGAACACTGAAGCTTTCTTT. It specifies CASSQEWGRMNTEAFF.

This clonotype was found many times. The gene calls are TRBV5-5 and TRBJ1-6; no definite D call. Germline V CDR1 and CDR2: SGHKS, YYEKEE (reference sequence). V shed 2 bases and J shed 8 bases, with 11 bases lying between them. The CDR3 is made up of 14 amino acids. The CDR3 region is CASSFRHGDSPLHF. In nucleotides, the CDR3 is TGTGCCAGCAGCTTTCGGCACGGCGATTCACCCCTCCACTTT. The variable domain in full, with the rest retrieved from reference TRBV5-5 and TRBJ1-6, is DAGVTQSPTHLIKTRGQQVTLRCSPISGHKSVSWYQQVLGQGPQFIFQYYEKEERGRGNFPDRFSARQFPNYSSELNVNALLLGDSALYLCASSFRHGDSPLHFGNGTRLTVT.

The gene calls are TRBV9 and TRBJ2-7; no firm D call. CDR3 length: 14 amino acids. Per germline, CDR1 SGDLS and CDR2 YYNGEE. V gave up 0 bases and J gave up 1 base, with 8 bases separating them. This CDR3 is CASSVGLESYEQYF. The CDR3 DNA sequence: TGTGCCAGCAGCGTAGGGTTGGAATCCTACGAGCAGTACTTC.

This clonotype was counted only a few times. V is TRBV5-1 and J is TRBJ1-2; D gene unclear. This CDR3 comprises 15 residues. The V end lost 0 bases, the J end lost 3 bases, and 12 bases lay between the germline ends. Germline lookup yields CDR1 SGHRS and CDR2 YFSETQ. Here the CDR3 DNA reads TGCGCCAGCAGCTTGGGTTCCGATTGGGACTATGGCTACACCTTC. Protein: CASSLGSDWDYGYTF. Full variable domain (outside the CDR3, taken from reference TRBV5-1 and TRBJ1-2): KAGVTQTPRYLIKTRGQQVTLSCSPISGHRSVSWYQQTPGQGLQFLFEYFSETQRNKGNFPGRFSGRQFSNSRSEMNVSTLELGDSALYLCASSLGSDWDYGYTFGSGTRLTVV.

The rearrangement uses TRBV4-1 and TRBJ1-1; the D is unclear. The CDR3 totals 11 residues. Germline lookup yields CDR1 MGHRA and CDR2 YSYEKL. V gave up 7 bases and J gave up 7 bases, with 10 bases separating them. The CDR3 DNA sequence: TGCGCCAGCAAGGCAGGAAATGAAGCTTTCTTT. Translation: CASKAGNEAFF.

The CDR3 spells CATSSPGQLRPGNTIYF. The CDR3 DNA reads as TGTGCCACCAGCTCACCGGGACAATTAAGGCCTGGAAACACCATATATTTT. The chain recombines TRBV15 with TRBJ1-3; D possibly corresponds to TRBD1 (6 bases). Trimming pared 5 bases from V and 2 bases from J, leaving 19 bases between. The CDR3 loop spans 17 amino acids. CDR1 is LNHNV, CDR2 YYDKDF, per germline (reference sequence).

This clonotype has at least ten counts. The rearrangement links TRBV12-3 or TRBV12-4 to TRBJ2-7, with D perhaps assigned TRBD1 or TRBD2 (5 bases each). V lost 2 bases and J 2 bases, leaving 10 bases between the germline ends. The CDR3 sequence is 14 residues long. This chain's CDR3 is CASSLMGPTYEQYF. For the CDR3, the DNA is TGTGCCAGCAGTTTAATGGGACCTACCTACGAGCAGTACTTC.

This clonotype was counted many times. The chain joins TRBV28 to TRBJ2-7, with D uncertain. The germline gives CDR1 MDHEN, CDR2 SYDVKM. The CDR3 has 14 amino acids. V dropped 5 bases and J dropped 5 bases, with 16 bases sitting between them. The CDR3 protein is CASSPSSLGHEQYF. CDR3 nucleotides: TGTGCCAGCAGTCCCTCATCGTTGGGTCACGAGCAGTACTTC.

This clonotype showed up many times. The chain has TRBV29-1 and TRBJ1-2; maybe TRBD1 (5 bases). From germline, CDR1 is SQVTM and CDR2 ANQGSEA. Trimming pared 4 bases from V and 8 bases from J, leaving 17 bases between. This CDR3 region has 13 residues. CDR3: CSVGPGPRGGYTF. The DNA of the CDR3 is TGCAGCGTTGGACCGGGACCAAGAGGAGGCTACACCTTC.

This clonotype was observed many times. The J gene is TRBJ1-1, the V gene TRBV18; D is undetermined. The CDR3 runs 11 residues. V was shortened by 6 bases and J by 5 bases, with 7 bases between the two germline ends. Germline V gene lookup returns CDR1 KGHSH and CDR2 LQKENI. The CDR3 loop reads CASSTGTEAFF. In DNA form, the CDR3 reads TGTGCCAGCTCGACGGGAACTGAAGCTTTCTTT.

A few counts support this clonotype. The chain uses TRBV14 and TRBJ2-7, with unresolved D. This CDR3 has 11 residues. CDR1 SGHDN and CDR2 FVKESK come from the germline V gene. Trimming took off 1 base at V and 6 bases at J, with 4 bases between the two ends. The CDR3 sequence: CASSQVGEQYF. For the CDR3, the DNA is TGTGCCAGCAGCCAAGTGGGCGAGCAGTACTTC.

The table lists this clonotype with many counts. The V and J genes are TRBV28 and TRBJ2-3; 11 nucleotides match TRBD2. The CDR3 sequence is 18 residues long. CDR1 is MDHEN, CDR2 SYDVKM, per germline. V dropped 4 bases and J dropped 2; count of bases not matched to a gene: 11. CDR3 loop: CASSSIAGGHGYTDTQYF. The CDR3 nucleotides are TGTGCCAGCAGTTCCATAGCGGGGGGGCACGGTTACACAGATACGCAGTATTTT.

Comments on this clonotype: An end of the junction does not agree with germline; a read error may underlie this. The CDR3 reads CAGSQGRDLEKLFF. The CDR3, as DNA: TGTGCCGGCAGCCAAGGCAGGGATCTGGAAAAACTGTTTTTT. The rearrangement joins TRBV4-2 to TRBJ1-4; D is possibly TRBD1 (5 bases). This CDR3 region has 14 residues. The germline V gene has CDR1 LGHNA and CDR2 YNFKEQ.

This clonotype appeared many times. The rearrangement joins TRBV27 to TRBJ2-3; 9 nucleotides match TRBD1. The CDR3 is 17 amino acids. Germline values: CDR1 MNHEY, CDR2 SMNVEV (reference sequence). After removal of 5 bases from V and 4 bases from J, the junction contained 13 bases not matched to a gene. The CDR3: CASSPLYPDRGPDTQYF. The CDR3, as DNA: TGTGCCAGCAGTCCGTTATATCCGGACAGGGGCCCAGATACGCAGTATTTT.

V and J are TRBV7-9 and TRBJ2-5, with D tentatively TRBD2 (5 bases). The CDR3 runs 17 residues. Germline-derived CDR1 and CDR2 are SEHNR and FQNEAQ (reference sequence). V was clipped by 1 base and J by 4 bases, with 19 bases between them. CDR3 region: CASSLVSERGFGETQYF. The CDR3 DNA sequence: TGTGCCAGCAGCTTAGTCTCGGAACGGGGATTCGGAGAGACCCAGTACTTC. The variable domain in full, completed from reference TRBV7-9 and TRBJ2-5, reads DTGVSQNPRHKITKRGQNVTFRCDPISEHNRLYWYRQTLGQGPEFLTYFQNEAQLEKSRLLSDRFSAERPKGSFSTLEIQRTEQGDSAMYLCASSLVSERGFGETQYFGPGTRLLVL.